This T cell receptor (beta chain) was documented in a study of T cells after yellow fever vaccination. Turning to the study itself: In the case of low-cell-number fractions, SMART-Seq v4 Ultra Low Input was used for preparation. General observations from the study: Boosting was followed by the reappearance of most primary-vaccination clones (under 97% CD4, about 90% CD8). A weaker secondary response peaked on day 5, the primary on day 15. Of the clonotypes, a small share occurred in both CD4 and CD8 compartments.

Using its own MiXCR run on the 5' RACE reads, TCRdb lists one record per CDR3 protein. The repertoire holds 300,000 to 350,000 distinct CDR3 sequences, with 3.5% to 4.5% as singletons. The germline CDR1 and CDR2 sequences are MGHRA and YSYEKL. The CDR3 spans 15 residues. This clonotype has only one observation. The antigen is undetermined. A read error may be the cause here, since a much bigger clone is one base away. This specimen consisted of PBMCs, obtained 15 days after the yellow fever booster vaccination. The clonotype was recovered from a man younger than 35 who received the YFV17D yellow fever vaccine. The chain is built from TRBV4-1 and TRBJ2-7, with D tentatively TRBD2 (5 bases). This CDR3 is CASSPEIGTYGERYV. The CDR3 nucleotides are TGCGCCAGCAGCCCTGAGATAGGTACCTACGGGGAGCGGTACGTC.